A single sample is the source of the 25 T cell receptor beta chains below, sequenced in a study of OX40 agonist ivuxolimab in advanced cancers. The repertoire was sequenced with immunoSEQ multiplex PCR; TCRdb's copy has only in-frame clones and lacks some. The sample has some 60,000 clones, around 87% seen once; the top ten hold around 5%. Sequencing was performed on CD4+ or CD8+ T cells sorted from blood, taken in a trial of the OX40 agonist ivuxolimab. These receptors all come from an adult with an advanced solid tumor such as melanoma, head and neck, liver or kidney cancer.

V gene TRBV15 combines with J gene TRBJ1-4, with TRBD1 identical over 9 bases. J lost 8 bases, V lost 3 bases, and 10 bases had no gene match. Germline V gene lookup returns CDR1 LNHNV and CDR2 YYDKDF (reference sequence). The CDR3 loop spans 16 amino acids. CDR3 protein: CATSRDPGQGGEKLFF. The CDR3 DNA is TGTGCCACCAGCAGGGACCCGGGACAGGGAGGGGAAAAACTGTTTTTT.

The J gene is TRBJ1-1, the V gene TRBV6-6; D unclear. CDR3 length: 14 amino acids. Trimming cost V 6 bases and J 1 base, with 12 bases left between them. Germline V CDR1 and CDR2: MNHNY, SVGAGI (reference sequence). The CDR3 DNA follows: TGTGCCAGCAGCCACCCGGAAGAGAACACTGAAGCTTTCTTT. It translates to CASSHPEENTEAFF.

V and J are TRBV7-2 and TRBJ1-5, with D possibly TRBD1 on 5 matching bases. The CDR3 spans 17 residues. V was cut by 1 base and J by 1 base, with 14 bases left in between. The germline CDR1 and CDR2 sequences are SGHTA and FQGNSA. The DNA of the CDR3 is TGTGCCAGCAGCTTAGATGGACAACTTTACAGCAATCAGCCCCAGCATTTT. It specifies CASSLDGQLYSNQPQHF.

About this clone itself: The germline gene is not matched at one end of the junction; a read error may be the cause. CDR3 coding DNA: TGTGCTAGCAGCCGAACACAGGGCGAAAGGGAGCAGTTCTTC. Protein sequence: CASSRTQGEREQFF. This sequence joins TRBV7-7 and TRBJ2-1; weak D call: TRBD1 (6 bases). This CDR3 spans 14 amino acids. Germline V gene lookup returns CDR1 SSHAT and CDR2 FNYEAQ (reference sequence).

The CDR3 region is CATKRVQGAPGELFF. The CDR3, as DNA: TGCGCCACCAAAAGGGTCCAGGGGGCCCCCGGGGAGCTGTTTTTT. The chain couples TRBV10-2 to TRBJ2-2, with TRBD1 identical over 8 bases. CDR1 is WSHSY and CDR2 is SAAADI in the germline V gene. This CDR3 region has 15 residues. The V gene end was trimmed by 10 bases and the J gene end by 6 bases; junction bases not matched to a gene: 13.

This chain connects TRBV5-1 to TRBJ1-2; TRBD1 matches 9 bases. CDR1 and CDR2 (germline): SGHRS, YFSETQ. The CDR3 runs to 13 residues. The junction had 4 bases not matched to a gene; V was cut back by 4 bases and J by 6 bases. The CDR3: CASSPGTGHGYTF. The DNA for the CDR3 is TGCGCCAGCAGCCCCGGGACAGGGCATGGCTACACCTTC.

V usage is TRBV28 and J usage is TRBJ2-5; 12 nucleotides match TRBD2. The V segment lost 5 bases and the J segment 5 bases; nucleotides outside the gene matches: 12. This CDR3 has 17 amino acids. Looked up from germline, CDR1 is MDHEN and CDR2 is SYDVKM. The CDR3 DNA follows: TGTGCCAGCAGTGGAATGACTAGCGGGAGCATGTTTGAGACCCAGTACTTC. Protein sequence: CASSGMTSGSMFETQYF.

The chain links TRBV7-2 to TRBJ2-3; D call uncertain. The germline V gene has CDR1 SGHTA and CDR2 FQGNSA. This CDR3 spans 12 amino acids. The germline V and J ends were trimmed by 5 bases and 5 bases, with 8 bases remaining between them. CDR3 nucleotide sequence: TGTGCCAGCAGCACTCTAGGAGATACGCAGTATTTT. Translation: CASSTLGDTQYF.

The V and J genes are TRBV19 and TRBJ2-6; D remains ambiguous. Germline CDR1 and CDR2: LNHDA and SQIVND (reference sequence). With 3 bases removed from V and 7 bases from J, the gap between germline ends came to 19 bases. The CDR3 covers 17 residues. Written as DNA, the CDR3 is TGTGCCAGTAGTATGGAACTACGGGTGACCGGAGCCAACGTCCTGACTTTC. Residues: CASSMELRVTGANVLTF. The full variable domain, its missing parts supplied by reference TRBV19 and TRBJ2-6, is DGGITQSPKYLFRKEGQNVTLSCEQNLNHDAMYWYRQDPGQGLRLIYYSQIVNDFQKGDIAEGYSVSREKKESFPLTVTSAQKNPTAFYLCASSMELRVTGANVLTFGAGSRLTVL.

V is TRBV6-6 and J is TRBJ2-1; TRBD1 agrees at 10 bases. With 4 bases clipped from V and 6 bases from J, the junction kept 6 bases outside the gene matches. There are 15 residues in the CDR3. Germline CDR1 reads MNHNY; CDR2 reads SVGAGI (reference sequence). The CDR3 DNA reads as TGTGCCAGCAGTTTGGGACAGGGGTTTGGCAATGAGCAGTTCTTC. Amino acid sequence: CASSLGQGFGNEQFF.

This clone was seen a few times. The chain employs TRBV2 and TRBJ2-3; 7 bases agree with TRBD1. The CDR3 spans 14 residues. Germline V gene lookup returns CDR1 SNHLY and CDR2 FYNNEI. The V segment lost 6 bases and the J segment 2 bases; nucleotides outside the gene matches: 5. The CDR3, as DNA: TGTGCCAGCAGGAGGGACAGATTCACAGATACGCAGTATTTT. This sequence encodes CASRRDRFTDTQYF.

The chain combines TRBV18 with TRBJ2-1; 7 bases are shared with TRBD1. Germline V gene data show CDR1 as KGHSH and CDR2 as LQKENI. V gave up 3 bases and J gave up 4 bases; unmatched junction bases: 3. The CDR3 contains 14 residues. The CDR3 sequence is CASSPRQGYNEQFF. In nucleotides, the CDR3 is TGTGCCAGCTCACCGCGACAGGGATACAATGAGCAGTTCTTC.

V and J are TRBV28 and TRBJ2-3, with 7 positions matching TRBD2. V trimming: 4 bases; J trimming: 0 bases; junction bases outside the gene matches: 7. The germline V gene has CDR1 MDHEN and CDR2 SYDVKM. CDR3 length: 16 residues. The CDR3 bases are TGTGCCAGCAGTTACAGACTAGCCACAAGCACAGATACGCAGTATTTT. Translation gives CASSYRLATSTDTQYF.

V and J are TRBV5-1 and TRBJ2-4, with D possibly matching TRBD2 (5 bases). Germline loops: CDR1 SGHRS, CDR2 YFSETQ. This CDR3 has 12 amino acids. Trimming stripped 7 bases from V and 11 bases from J, with 16 bases between. The CDR3 region has the DNA TGCGCCAGCCCCCGGGATCAGGCGGTTCAGTACTTC. This codes for CASPRDQAVQYF.

The V call is TRBV12-5, the J call TRBJ2-2; D is possibly TRBD1 (6 bases). Germline V CDR1 and CDR2: LGHNT, FRNRAP. The CDR3 totals 16 residues. Trimming took 0 bases from V and 8 from J, leaving 16 bases between them. CDR3 protein: CASGLVRDTAVGELFF. CDR3 DNA sequence: TGTGCTAGTGGTTTGGTACGGGACACCGCGGTGGGGGAGCTGTTTTTT. Full variable domain (rest looked up from reference TRBV12-5 and TRBJ2-2): DARVTQTPRHKVTEMGQEVTMRCQPILGHNTVFWYRQTMMQGLELLAYFRNRAPLDDSGMPKDRFSAEMPDATLATLKIQPSEPRDSAVYFCASGLVRDTAVGELFFGEGSRLTVL.

The J gene is TRBJ2-5, the V gene TRBV5-8; possibly TRBD1 for D (5 bases). The V gene lost 3 bases and the J gene lost 4 bases, with 10 bases spanning the gap. Germline CDR1 reads SGHTS; CDR2 reads YDEGEE. This CDR3 has 13 residues. CDR3 in DNA: TGTGCCAGCAGCTCAGGGCCAGGAGAGACCCAGTACTTC. Its protein is CASSSGPGETQYF.

The genes are TRBV7-2 and TRBJ2-1, with a possible D match to TRBD2 (6 bases). CDR3 length: 13 residues. Trimming removed 6 bases at V and 5 bases at J, with 11 bases between. Germline CDR1 SGHTA, CDR2 FQGNSA. The CDR3 reads CASRSGLHNEQFF. CDR3 DNA sequence: TGTGCCAGCAGATCAGGACTACACAATGAGCAGTTCTTC.

The CDR3 nucleotides read TGTGCCAGCAGCTTACAGGGGCTGACGAATCAGCCCCAGCATTTT. It codes for CASSLQGLTNQPQHF. The chain uses TRBV7-2 and TRBJ1-5; TRBD1 is a possible D gene (6 bases). Germline values: CDR1 SGHTA, CDR2 FQGNSA. The CDR3 contains 15 residues. V lost 2 bases to trimming and J lost 4 bases, with 12 bases between them.

This clone was found a few times. V and J are TRBV7-2 and TRBJ2-3, with unresolved D. The CDR3 totals 13 residues. Germline V gives CDR1 SGHTA, CDR2 FQGNSA. Deletions cut 2 bases from V and 2 bases from J, with 5 bases between. CDR3 nucleotides: TGTGCCAGCAGCTTATCCTTCACAGATACGCAGTATTTT. It codes for CASSLSFTDTQYF.

The rearrangement links TRBV5-8 to TRBJ1-3, with a weak D call TRBD1 (5 bases). The V end was cut by 4 bases, the J end by 9 bases, with 17 bases between. In germline, CDR1 is SGHTS, CDR2 YDEGEE. The CDR3 totals 14 residues. The CDR3: CASSEQVLLGTIYF. The CDR3 DNA reads TGTGCCAGCAGCGAACAGGTTTTGTTGGGCACCATATATTTT.

This chain uses TRBV5-1 with TRBJ2-1, with D perhaps matching TRBD1 (6 bases). This CDR3 comprises 15 residues. Trimming took off 5 bases at V and 5 bases at J, with 17 bases between the two ends. Germline V gives CDR1 SGHRS, CDR2 YFSETQ. The DNA for the CDR3 is TGCGCCAGCAGACCGGTCAGGGGAGCAAACAATGAGCAGTTCTTC. It codes for CASRPVRGANNEQFF.

This clone was recorded only once. This chain uses TRBV5-1 with TRBJ2-5; D perhaps matches TRBD2 (6 bases). The CDR3 is 13 amino acids. Germline V gives CDR1 SGHRS, CDR2 YFSETQ. The V and J ends lost 3 bases and 5 bases respectively, with 11 bases between them. In DNA, the CDR3 is TGCGCCAGCAGCTGGACGGGAGAGGAGACCCAGTACTTC. Protein sequence: CASSWTGEETQYF.

The chain uses TRBV6-1 and TRBJ1-1, with D possibly TRBD1 on 5 matching bases. CDR3 size: 13 residues. Germline V gives CDR1 MNHNS, CDR2 SASEGT. V was cut by 6 bases and J by 4 bases, with 12 bases left in between. The CDR3 nucleotides are TGTGCCAGCAGCGTAGGGGAGGGCACTGAAGCTTTCTTT. It encodes CASSVGEGTEAFF.

This clone is a singleton in its sample. This rearrangement joins TRBV5-1 to TRBJ2-1; possibly TRBD2 for D (5 bases). This CDR3 region has 12 residues. In germline, CDR1 is SGHRS, CDR2 YFSETQ. The ends were cut back, 7 bases at V and 7 bases at J, with 12 bases in the middle. This chain's CDR3 is CASSDSGNEQFF. The DNA of the CDR3 is TGCGCCAGCTCTGACTCGGGGAATGAGCAGTTCTTC.

This clone appeared a few times. This chain links TRBV5-8 with TRBJ1-1; no clear D gene. Germline CDR1 reads SGHTS; CDR2 reads YDEGEE. The CDR3 extends over 15 amino acids. V was pared by 1 base and J by 1 base, with 11 bases between. Here the CDR3 reads CASSLRPTGNTEAFF. In DNA form, the CDR3 reads TGTGCCAGCAGCTTGAGACCGACCGGGAACACTGAAGCTTTCTTT.